The 12 T cell receptor beta chains presented below share a single source sample, sequenced in a study of OX40 agonist ivuxolimab in advanced cancers. Measured with immunoSEQ multiplex PCR; TCRdb has only the in-frame clones, and not every one. This repertoire shows almost 85,000 clones, 94% found once; its top ten account for approximately 11%. Sequencing used CD4+ or CD8+ T cells sorted from blood, obtained in a trial of the OX40 agonist ivuxolimab. The receptors were gathered from an adult with an advanced solid tumor such as melanoma, head and neck, liver or kidney cancer.

The chain combines TRBV4-2 with TRBJ2-5, with 9 bases that match TRBD2. The trim removed 0 bases at V and 2 bases at J, leaving 13 bases unmatched. Germline-derived CDR1 and CDR2 are LGHNA and YNFKEQ. There are 19 residues in the CDR3. CDR3 region: CASSQDSLTSGRTQETQYF. The CDR3 DNA reads as TGTGCCAGCAGCCAAGATTCTCTAACGAGCGGGAGGACGCAAGAGACCCAGTACTTC.

V usage is TRBV27 and J usage is TRBJ2-3, with 8 bases fitting TRBD2. The V gene end was trimmed by 9 bases and the J gene end by 9 bases; junction bases not matched to a gene: 11. Per the germline V gene, CDR1 is MNHEY and CDR2 is SMNVEV (reference sequence). There are 13 residues in the CDR3. The CDR3, as DNA: TGTGCCAGTTGCCAAGCGGGAGAAGAAACGCAGTATTTT. It translates to CASCQAGEETQYF.

This clone appeared a few times. The chain joins TRBV7-9 to TRBJ1-1; unclear D gene. V lost 6 bases to trimming and J lost 10 bases, with 15 bases between them. The CDR3 consists of 12 residues. The germline V gene encodes CDR1 SEHNR and CDR2 FQNEAQ (reference sequence). The CDR3, as DNA: TGTGCCAGCAGGTTGGGTAACGGGCCAGCTTTCTTT. Its translation: CASRLGNGPAFF.

This sequence joins TRBV25-1 and TRBJ2-5, with D uncertain. V dropped 3 bases and J dropped 4 bases, with 15 bases sitting between them. The germline V gene has CDR1 MGHDK and CDR2 SYGVNS. This CDR3 region has 15 residues. The CDR3 DNA reads as TGTGCCAGCAGTGACACTCGGGCCTCAAGAGAGACCCAGTACTTC. Translation gives CASSDTRASRETQYF.

The chain uses TRBV5-6 and TRBJ2-1; 10 nucleotides match TRBD2. The CDR3 loop spans 14 amino acids. Trimming at V came to 2 bases and at J to 7 bases, leaving 3 bases not matched to a gene. Per germline, CDR1 SGHDT and CDR2 YYEEEE. CDR3 residues: CASSFGLAENEQFF. CDR3 bases: TGTGCCAGCAGCTTCGGACTAGCGGAGAATGAGCAGTTCTTC. The variable domain in full, completed from reference TRBV5-6 and TRBJ2-1, reads DAGVTQSPTHLIKTRGQQVTLRCSPKSGHDTVSWYQQALGQGPQFIFQYYEEEERQRGNFPDRFSGHQFPNYSSELNVNALLLGDSALYLCASSFGLAENEQFFGPGTRLTVL.

The table lists this clone with a count of one. This rearrangement joins TRBV28 to TRBJ1-1; D call uncertain. Trimming shortened V by 5 bases and J by 7 bases, and 17 bases separated the two germline ends. Germline CDR1 and CDR2: MDHEN and SYDVKM. The CDR3 totals 14 residues. This chain's CDR3 is CASSQGWTTHEAFF. CDR3 nucleotides: TGTGCCAGCAGTCAAGGCTGGACCACACATGAAGCTTTCTTT.

This chain uses TRBV4-3 with TRBJ2-5, with 10 bases aligning to TRBD2. Trimming took 0 bases from V and 4 from J; bases not matched to a gene: 14. CDR3 length: 19 residues. Germline values: CDR1 LGHNA, CDR2 YSLEER. The CDR3 loop is CASSQDLLAGVEVGETQYF. The CDR3, as DNA: TGCGCCAGCAGCCAAGATCTTCTAGCGGGAGTCGAGGTCGGAGAGACCCAGTACTTC.

This clone was recorded once. The gene calls are TRBV28 and TRBJ1-2; possible D gene TRBD1, 5 bases. The CDR3 length is 13 residues. Germline CDR1 is MDHEN and CDR2 is SYDVKM. V was clipped by 2 bases and J by 6 bases, with 10 bases between them. CDR3 in DNA: TGTGCCAGCAGTTTAGTTACAGGAGATGGCTACACCTTC. Residues: CASSLVTGDGYTF.

The rearrangement uses TRBV2 and TRBJ2-7; D perhaps matches TRBD1 (5 bases). V was pared by 8 bases and J by 3 bases, with 17 bases between. This CDR3 comprises 14 residues. Germline assignment: CDR1 SNHLY and CDR2 FYNNEI. The CDR3 spells CASGTKDRIYEQYF. CDR3 sequence (DNA): TGTGCCAGCGGTACTAAAGACAGAATCTACGAGCAGTACTTC.

The chain combines TRBV11-3 with TRBJ2-7; no firm D call. The ends were cut back, 0 bases at V and 0 bases at J, with 15 bases in the middle. Germline V lookup: CDR1 SGHNT, CDR2 YENEEA. The length of the CDR3 is 17 residues. The CDR3 region is CASSLELDKPSSYEQYF. The CDR3 nucleotides are TGTGCCAGCAGCTTAGAGCTCGACAAACCAAGCTCCTACGAGCAGTACTTC.

In its sample, this clone was seen once. CDR3 protein: CASSLGQQSYNEQFF. DNA for the CDR3: TGTGCCAGCAGCTTGGGACAGCAGAGTTACAATGAGCAGTTCTTC. This chain uses TRBV5-8 with TRBJ2-1, with D perhaps TRBD1 (5 bases). CDR1 and CDR2 from the germline V gene are SGHTS and YDEGEE. The CDR3 has 15 residues. Deletions cut 0 bases from V and 4 bases from J, with 11 bases between.

This chain joins TRBV5-3 and TRBJ2-2, with a weak D call TRBD1 (6 bases). TRBV5-3 is annotated as an ORF whose role is uncertain. Trimming pared 1 base from V and 4 bases from J, leaving 8 bases between. The CDR3 covers 14 residues. CDR3 bases: TGTGCCAGAAGCTTGCAGGGGTGCACCGGGGAGCTGTTTTTT. It yields the protein CARSLQGCTGELFF.